This TCR beta chain was found in a study of blood T cell repertoires in COVID-19. Study overall: COVID-19 samples from acute and convalescent phases originated in the United States, Italy and Spain.

Original methodology: Using reference gene primer amplification, nucleated cell counts were estimated. The method was immunoSEQ multiplex PCR; TCRdb's version includes in-frame clones alone and lacks a portion of them. The V and J calls and clone size come from that table; D and trimming were worked out from the DNA. The sample lists some 240,000 clones; about 79% were seen once. This CDR3 spans 13 amino acids. Trimming stripped 0 bases from V and 5 bases from J, with 7 bases between. Germline V lookup: CDR1 MNHEY, CDR2 SMNVEV (reference sequence). This clonotype originated in a woman between 40 and 50 years old who had recovered from COVID-19. The chain is built from TRBV27 and TRBJ1-1; no firm D call. Sequenced: peripheral blood. The DNA of the CDR3 is TGTGCCAGCAGTTTATCGGCGGGGACTGAAGCTTTCTTT. It specifies CASSLSAGTEAFF.